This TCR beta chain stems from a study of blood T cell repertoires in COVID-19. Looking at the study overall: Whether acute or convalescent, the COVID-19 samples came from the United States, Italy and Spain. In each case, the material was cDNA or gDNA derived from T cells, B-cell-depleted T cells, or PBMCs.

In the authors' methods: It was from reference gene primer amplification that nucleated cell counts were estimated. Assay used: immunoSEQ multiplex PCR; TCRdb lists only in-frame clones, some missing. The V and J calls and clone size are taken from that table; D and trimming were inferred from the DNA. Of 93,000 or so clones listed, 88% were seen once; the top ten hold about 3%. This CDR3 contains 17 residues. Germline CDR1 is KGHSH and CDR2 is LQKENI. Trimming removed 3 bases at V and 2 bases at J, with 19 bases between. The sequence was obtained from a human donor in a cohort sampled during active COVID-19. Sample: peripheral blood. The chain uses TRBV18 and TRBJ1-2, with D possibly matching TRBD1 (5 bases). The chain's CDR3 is CASSPEVDRISNYGYTF. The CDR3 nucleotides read TGTGCCAGCTCACCTGAAGTAGACAGAATTTCGAACTATGGCTACACCTTC.